Following are 6 T cell receptor beta chains from one sample sequenced in a study of T-cell reconstitution after alpha-beta-depleted transplantation in children. Researchers prepared the TCRbeta library using unique molecular identifiers, the study reports. From the PCR reads, TCRdb called clonotypes with MiXCR, one entry per CDR3 protein. The sample shows fewer than 550,000 distinct CDR3 sequences, 9.5% to 12% of them seen only once. The sample here was PBMCs, mostly from graft donor cells, taken 180 days after TCRalphabeta/CD19-depleted stem cell transplant. The receptor source for this set is a female patient aged 2 to 10 who had a stem cell transplant for aplastic anemia, so the T cells may come from the graft donor.

This clonotype has a handful of counts. J is TRBJ1-1 and V is TRBV5-1; 9 bases match TRBD1. Germline assignment: CDR1 SGHRS and CDR2 YFSETQ. J lost 2 bases, V lost 4 bases, and 6 bases had no gene match. The CDR3 spans 15 residues. This CDR3 is CASSQWTGDNTEAFF. In nucleotides, the CDR3 is TGCGCCAGCAGCCAATGGACAGGGGATAACACTGAAGCTTTCTTT.

The CDR3 coding sequence is TGTGCCAGCAGTTCCGCAGGGGGCGAGAGCGGGGAGCTGTTTTTT. It specifies CASSSAGGESGELFF. The chain recombines TRBV28 with TRBJ2-2; TRBD1 matches at 8 bases. The CDR3 totals 15 residues. With V trimmed by 4 bases and J by 7 bases, 8 bases remained unmatched. Germline values: CDR1 MDHEN, CDR2 SYDVKM.

The chain has TRBV5-6 and TRBJ2-3; 12 bases match TRBD2. Germline assignment: CDR1 SGHDT and CDR2 YYEEEE. This CDR3 contains 16 residues. Trimming at V came to 3 bases and at J to 3 bases, leaving 5 bases not matched to a gene. The CDR3 here is CASSSQTSGRTDTQYF. CDR3 DNA sequence: TGTGCCAGCAGCTCTCAGACTAGCGGGAGAACAGATACGCAGTATTTT.

The chain is built from TRBV28 and TRBJ2-2; 10 bases fit TRBD2. V lost 6 bases, J lost 9 bases, and 7 bases stayed unmatched. Germline CDR1 and CDR2: MDHEN and SYDVKM. The CDR3 totals 14 residues. This CDR3 is CASSSSGSFRELFF. For the CDR3, the DNA is TGTGCCAGCAGCTCTAGCGGGAGCTTCCGGGAGCTGTTTTTT.

This clonotype showed up just a few times. The chain links TRBV6-2 or TRBV6-3 to TRBJ2-7; weak D call: TRBD2 (5 bases). The length of the CDR3 is 14 residues. Deletions cut 7 bases from V and 3 bases from J, with 16 bases between. Germline V gives CDR1 MNHEY, CDR2 SVGEGT. CDR3 sequence reads: CASIQREGGYEQYF. The CDR3 nucleotides read TGTGCCAGCATCCAACGGGAAGGAGGCTACGAGCAGTACTTC.

A few counts support this clonotype. The chain uses TRBV9 and TRBJ2-2; D is possibly TRBD1 (6 bases). This CDR3 has 13 residues. V lost 5 bases, J lost 4 bases, and 9 bases lay in between. CDR1 is SGDLS and CDR2 is YYNGEE in the germline V gene. CDR3 in DNA: TGTGCCAGCAGACAGGGCGGCACCGGGGAGCTGTTTTTT. Protein sequence: CASRQGGTGELFF.